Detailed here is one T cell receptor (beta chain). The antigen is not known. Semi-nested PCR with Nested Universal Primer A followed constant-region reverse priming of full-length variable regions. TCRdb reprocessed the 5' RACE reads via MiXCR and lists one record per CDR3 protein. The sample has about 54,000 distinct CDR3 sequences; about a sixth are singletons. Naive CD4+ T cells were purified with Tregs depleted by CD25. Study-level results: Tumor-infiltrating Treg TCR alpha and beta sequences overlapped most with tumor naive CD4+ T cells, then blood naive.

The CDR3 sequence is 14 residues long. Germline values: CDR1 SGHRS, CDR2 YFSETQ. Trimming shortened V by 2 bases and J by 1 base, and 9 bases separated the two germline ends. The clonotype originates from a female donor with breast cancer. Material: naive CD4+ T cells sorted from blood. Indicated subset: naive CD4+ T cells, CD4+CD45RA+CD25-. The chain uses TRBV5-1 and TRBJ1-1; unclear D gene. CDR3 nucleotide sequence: TGCGCCAGCAGCTTACGGGATGAGAACACTGAAGCTTTCTTT. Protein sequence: CASSLRDENTEAFF.